This entry lists 20 T cell receptor beta chains sequenced from one sample in a study of cytotoxic CD8 clonotypes in ibrutinib-treated CLL. TCRdb's copy holds only in-frame clones and misses some; the assay was immunoSEQ multiplex PCR. This sample has some 140,000 clones, with approximately 90% found just once. Sequenced here: PBMCs, sampled after 12 months of ibrutinib treatment. Receptors were obtained from a human donor with chronic lymphocytic leukemia.

A word on this clone: Distinct nucleotide sequences in the sample also encode this CDR3. V usage is TRBV6-5 and J usage is TRBJ1-1, with 7 bases lining up with TRBD1. V lost 5 bases, J lost 1 base, and 4 bases stayed unmatched. Per the germline V gene, CDR1 is MNHEY and CDR2 is SVGAGI. The CDR3 consists of 14 residues. The CDR3 protein is CASSGRTGNTEAFF. The CDR3 DNA follows: TGTGCCAGCAGTGGAAGGACAGGGAACACTGAAGCTTTCTTT.

The chain carries TRBV4-1 and TRBJ1-2; D remains unclear. Germline assignment: CDR1 MGHRA and CDR2 YSYEKL. V was trimmed by 0 bases and J by 1 base, leaving 9 bases between them. The CDR3 has 15 residues. The CDR3 region has the DNA TGCGCCAGCAGCCAAGACAGCACGCTTAACTATGGCTACACCTTC. It encodes CASSQDSTLNYGYTF.

This clone came up a few times. V gene TRBV19 combines with J gene TRBJ2-7; 9 positions match TRBD1. CDR1 LNHDA and CDR2 SQIVND come from the germline V gene (reference sequence). J lost 5 bases, V lost 3 bases, and 2 bases had no gene match. The CDR3 totals 13 residues. The DNA for the CDR3 is TGTGCCAGTAGTATGGGACAGGGTAACGAGCAGTACTTC. This codes for CASSMGQGNEQYF.

The chain joins TRBV14 to TRBJ2-3; the match to TRBD1 covers 8 bases. The CDR3 totals 15 residues. Per the germline V gene, CDR1 is SGHDN and CDR2 is FVKESK. V gave up 4 bases and J gave up 2 bases; unmatched junction bases: 5. For the CDR3, the DNA is TGTGCCAGCAGCCCCGGGACAGGCTACACAGATACGCAGTATTTT. Encoded protein: CASSPGTGYTDTQYF.

The chain uses TRBV6-5 and TRBJ2-1; unclear D gene. Deletions cut 6 bases from V and 8 bases from J, with 8 bases between. The CDR3 is 11 amino acids. CDR1 and CDR2 (germline): MNHEY, SVGAGI. The CDR3 DNA is TGTGCCAGCAGCCCAAGGGATGAGCAGTTCTTC. Translating it yields CASSPRDEQFF.

The chain employs TRBV9 and TRBJ1-2, with TRBD1 matching 10 bases. This CDR3 is 16 amino acids long. With V trimmed by 4 bases and J by 8 bases, 14 bases remained unmatched. Germline values: CDR1 SGDLS, CDR2 YYNGEE. The CDR3 bases are TGTGCCAGCAGCCCAACAGCCGGGACAGGGGCGGCCGGCTACACCTTC. Translation gives CASSPTAGTGAAGYTF.

The chain has TRBV18 and TRBJ1-2, with a weak D call TRBD1 (6 bases). Deletions cut 6 bases from V and 10 bases from J, with 15 bases between. The CDR3 sequence is 12 residues long. From germline, CDR1 is KGHSH and CDR2 LQKENI. CDR3 residues: CASSKPQGAYTF. In nucleotides, the CDR3 is TGTGCCAGCTCCAAGCCACAGGGTGCCTACACCTTC.

The chain uses TRBV19 and TRBJ2-1; D could derive from TRBD1 or TRBD2 (6 bases each). This CDR3 has 11 residues. Germline values: CDR1 LNHDA, CDR2 SQIVND (reference sequence). With 9 bases removed from V and 9 bases from J, the gap between germline ends came to 12 bases. The CDR3 nucleotides are TGTGCCAGCCTGGAGGGGGGTGAGCAGTTCTTC. It specifies CASLEGGEQFF.

The chain carries TRBV28 and TRBJ2-1; TRBD2 matches 10 bases. The CDR3 runs 16 residues. In germline, CDR1 is MDHEN, CDR2 SYDVKM. V dropped 7 bases and J dropped 5; count of bases not matched to a gene: 11. CDR3: CASTQFGLAANNEQFF. DNA of the CDR3: TGTGCCAGCACCCAATTCGGACTAGCGGCAAACAATGAGCAGTTCTTC. Filled out from reference TRBV28 and TRBJ2-1, the complete variable domain reads DVKVTQSSRYLVKRTGEKVFLECVQDMDHENMFWYRQDPGLGLRLIYFSYDVKMKEKGDIPEGYSVSREKKERFSLILESASTNQTSMYLCASTQFGLAANNEQFFGPGTRLTVL.

The chain combines TRBV19 with TRBJ2-2; D is undetermined. Germline V gives CDR1 LNHDA, CDR2 SQIVND (reference sequence). Trimming pared 3 bases from V and 5 bases from J, leaving 7 bases between. The CDR3 is 13 amino acids. The CDR3 spells CASSIQLTGELFF. In DNA form, the CDR3 reads TGTGCCAGTAGTATCCAATTGACCGGGGAGCTGTTTTTT.

This clone was detected a few times. The chain recombines TRBV28 with TRBJ2-1; D is uncertain. CDR3 length: 11 residues. Germline V gene data show CDR1 as MDHEN and CDR2 as SYDVKM. The V and J ends lost 5 bases and 10 bases respectively, with 9 bases between them. The CDR3, as DNA: TGTGCCAGCAGTGCTCGAGGAGAGCAGTTCTTC. Translated, it gives CASSARGEQFF.

The chain combines TRBV4-2 with TRBJ2-7, with D uncertain. The CDR3 has 21 amino acids. V lost 0 bases, J lost 1 base, and 28 bases lay in between. Per the germline V gene, CDR1 is LGHNA and CDR2 is YNFKEQ. The CDR3 is CASSQDKSGARYMGSSYEQYF. The DNA for the CDR3 is TGTGCCAGCAGCCAAGATAAATCGGGCGCACGATATATGGGGTCGTCCTACGAGCAGTACTTC.

This rearrangement joins TRBV7-3 to TRBJ2-1, with TRBD1 matching 9 bases. CDR1 SGHTA and CDR2 FQGTGA come from the germline V gene. V lost 5 bases, J lost 3 bases, and 8 bases stayed unmatched. CDR3 length: 16 residues. CDR3 DNA sequence: TGTGCCAGCAGCCAGGGACAGGGTAGGAGCTACAATGAGCAGTTCTTC. Its translation: CASSQGQGRSYNEQFF.

This chain uses TRBV27 with TRBJ1-1; D gene uncertain. The CDR3 is 14 residues long. V was clipped by 4 bases and J by 2 bases, with 11 bases between them. Germline V gene data show CDR1 as MNHEY and CDR2 as SMNVEV (reference sequence). For the CDR3, the DNA is TGTGCCAGCAGTTCCCAGAGGTTTAACACTGAAGCTTTCTTT. Residues: CASSSQRFNTEAFF.

This clone was detected a few times. The rearrangement joins TRBV15 to TRBJ2-3; possible D gene TRBD1, 6 bases. Per germline, CDR1 LNHNV and CDR2 YYDKDF (reference sequence). Trimming shortened V by 6 bases and J by 2 bases, and 18 bases separated the two germline ends. The CDR3 loop spans 16 amino acids. The CDR3 sequence: CATRGAEGIDTDTQYF. The CDR3, as DNA: TGTGCCACCAGGGGGGCGGAAGGTATAGACACAGATACGCAGTATTTT.

The V and J genes are TRBV7-2 and TRBJ2-2; D is ambiguous. With 5 bases removed from V and 4 bases from J, the gap between germline ends came to 8 bases. The CDR3 is 13 amino acids. Germline CDR1 is SGHTA and CDR2 is FQGNSA. The CDR3 DNA sequence: TGTGCCAGCAGCCCCCAGATCACCGGGGAGCTGTTTTTT. Encoded protein: CASSPQITGELFF. Full variable domain (outside the CDR3, taken from reference TRBV7-2 and TRBJ2-2): GAGVSQSPSNKVTEKGKDVELRCDPISGHTALYWYRQSLGQGLEFLIYFQGNSAPDKSGLPSDRFSAERTGGSVSTLTIQRTQQEDSAVYLCASSPQITGELFFGEGSRLTVL.

The chain joins TRBV7-6 to TRBJ2-6; D unclear. The CDR3 runs 17 residues. Germline loops: CDR1 SGHVS, CDR2 FNYEAQ. The V gene lost 1 base and the J gene lost 1 base, with 11 bases spanning the gap. The CDR3 coding sequence is TGTGCCAGCAGCTTAGGACTTTGGAATTCTGGGGCCAACGTCCTGACTTTC. The encoded protein is CASSLGLWNSGANVLTF.

The chain employs TRBV19 and TRBJ2-7; 9 bases are a match to TRBD1. After removal of 9 bases from V and 3 bases from J, the junction contained 9 bases not matched to a gene. CDR3 length: 14 amino acids. Germline loops: CDR1 LNHDA, CDR2 SQIVND (reference sequence). CDR3 bases: TGTGCCAGCTCCTCCGGGACAGGGTACTACGAGCAGTACTTC. Translating gives CASSSGTGYYEQYF.

This CDR3 is CASSIGTGYEQYF. In DNA form, the CDR3 reads TGTGCCAGTAGTATAGGCACAGGATACGAGCAGTACTTC. The V gene is TRBV19, the J gene TRBJ2-7; weak D call: TRBD1 (5 bases). There are 13 residues in the CDR3. Germline V gives CDR1 LNHDA, CDR2 SQIVND (reference sequence). The V end was cut by 1 base, the J end by 4 bases, with 8 bases between.

The chain couples TRBV27 to TRBJ1-1; D possibly corresponds to TRBD1 (5 bases). The CDR3 totals 15 residues. In germline, CDR1 is MNHEY, CDR2 SMNVEV (reference sequence). Trimming shortened V by 4 bases and J by 1 base, and 13 bases separated the two germline ends. The DNA for the CDR3 is TGTGCCAGCAGTTCTGACAGACGGGGGAACACTGAAGCTTTCTTT. Protein product: CASSSDRRGNTEAFF.